This is a list of T cell receptor beta chains from one sample in a study of blood T cell repertoires in COVID-19. The method was immunoSEQ multiplex PCR; TCRdb's version includes in-frame clones alone and lacks a portion of them. This repertoire shows 250,000 to 300,000 clones, roughly 80% found once; its top ten account for around 3.7%. Sequencing was done on a sample of PBMCs or T cells enriched from blood (not recorded which). The source is a man aged 50 or older who had recovered from COVID-19. Both conserved end residues are part of each CDR3. Clone size is shown for a subset of rows, as once, few, many or a class of expanded clone.

v_call: TRBV19
cdr3_length: 16
j_call: TRBJ2-1
clone_size: .
cdr3_aa: CASSIRPSGRLYEQFF

v_call: TRBV11-3
cdr3_length: 16
j_call: TRBJ2-3
clone_size: .
cdr3_aa: CASSLGAGGGTDTQYF

v_call: TRBV21-1
cdr3_length: 12
j_call: TRBJ1-2
clone_size: .
cdr3_aa: CASRTPNYGYTF

v_call: TRBV7-9
cdr3_length: 15
j_call: TRBJ1-2
clone_size: .
cdr3_aa: CASSLWSRGGYGYTF

v_call: TRBV29-1
cdr3_length: 13
j_call: TRBJ1-2
clone_size: few
cdr3_aa: CSVEEQRDYGYTF

v_call: TRBV18
cdr3_length: 16
j_call: TRBJ1-3
clone_size: few
cdr3_aa: CASSPPGTGFGNTIYF

v_call: TRBV7-2
cdr3_length: 15
j_call: TRBJ1-5
clone_size: .
cdr3_aa: CASSPAPGYNQPQHF

v_call: TRBV19
cdr3_length: 16
j_call: TRBJ1-6
clone_size: .
cdr3_aa: CASTEDRGYPTAPLHF

v_call: TRBV7-9
cdr3_length: 16
j_call: TRBJ2-2
clone_size: few
cdr3_aa: CASSSPLGANTGELFF

v_call: TRBV12-3/TRBV12-4
cdr3_length: 13
j_call: TRBJ1-5
clone_size: few
cdr3_aa: CASSYSRDQPQHF

v_call: TRBV6-2/TRBV6-3
cdr3_length: 14
j_call: TRBJ1-5
clone_size: .
cdr3_aa: CASGPRQLYQPQHF

v_call: TRBV2
cdr3_length: 14
j_call: TRBJ2-1
clone_size: .
cdr3_aa: CASRIDRGGDEQFF

v_call: TRBV25-1
cdr3_length: 13
j_call: TRBJ1-6
clone_size: .
cdr3_aa: CASSDRGNSPLHF

v_call: TRBV3-1/TRBV3-2
cdr3_length: 13
j_call: TRBJ1-1
clone_size: .
cdr3_aa: CASSQVPDTEAFF

v_call: TRBV11-3
cdr3_length: 17
j_call: TRBJ1-1
clone_size: once
cdr3_aa: CASSPRVGGLGYTEAFF

v_call: TRBV5-1
cdr3_length: 15
j_call: TRBJ2-7
clone_size: .
cdr3_aa: CASSVRDSSSYEQYF

v_call: TRBV27
cdr3_length: 15
j_call: TRBJ1-6
clone_size: .
cdr3_aa: CASSLEMSSNSPLHF

v_call: TRBV5-1
cdr3_length: 16
j_call: TRBJ2-5
clone_size: .
cdr3_aa: CASSFSGASSQETQYF

v_call: TRBV28
cdr3_length: 12
j_call: TRBJ1-5
clone_size: .
cdr3_aa: CASSTAYQPQHF

v_call: TRBV6-5
cdr3_length: 15
j_call: TRBJ2-1
clone_size: .
cdr3_aa: CASSITGLGGNEQFF

v_call: TRBV27
cdr3_length: 15
j_call: TRBJ2-1
clone_size: .
cdr3_aa: CLSGTGGPSYNEQFF

v_call: TRBV20-1
cdr3_length: 10
j_call: TRBJ1-1
clone_size: .
cdr3_aa: CSARAPPAFF

v_call: TRBV28
cdr3_length: 13
j_call: TRBJ2-5
clone_size: .
cdr3_aa: CASSPNRGETQYF

v_call: TRBV29-1
cdr3_length: 14
j_call: TRBJ2-1
clone_size: .
cdr3_aa: CSGSRASGGSEQFF

v_call: TRBV5-1
cdr3_length: 13
j_call: TRBJ2-7
clone_size: .
cdr3_aa: CASSNSNLDEQYF